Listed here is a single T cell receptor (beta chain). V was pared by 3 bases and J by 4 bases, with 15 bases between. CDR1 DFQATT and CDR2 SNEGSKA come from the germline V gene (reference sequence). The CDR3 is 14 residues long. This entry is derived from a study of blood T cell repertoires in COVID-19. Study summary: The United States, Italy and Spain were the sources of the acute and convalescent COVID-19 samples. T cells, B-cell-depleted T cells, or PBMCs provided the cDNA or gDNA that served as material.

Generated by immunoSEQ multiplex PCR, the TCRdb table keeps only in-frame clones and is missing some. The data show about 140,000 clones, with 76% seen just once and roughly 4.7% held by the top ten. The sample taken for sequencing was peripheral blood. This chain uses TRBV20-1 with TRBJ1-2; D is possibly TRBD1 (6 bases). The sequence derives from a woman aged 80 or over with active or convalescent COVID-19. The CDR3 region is CSASRGAIGYGYTF. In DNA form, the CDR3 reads TGCAGTGCTAGTCGGGGGGCGATAGGCTATGGCTACACCTTC.